This T cell receptor (beta chain) was captured in a study of vaccination effects on CD4 cells after COVID-19 (dated by TCRdb to the early 2020s). Regarding the research as a whole: Two doses of either the BNT162b2 or the mRNA-1273 mRNA SARS-CoV-2 vaccine were administered to participants. SARS-CoV-2 spike-specific CD4+ TCR repertoires from before and after mRNA vaccination were compared in COVID-19 convalescent patients and in infection-naive vaccine recipients. Altogether, around ten COVID-19 convalescent patients and 4 SARS-CoV-2-naive healthy vaccine recipients made up the full study. The Oncomine TCR Beta short-read assay on an Illumina iSeq 100 was used to sequence cultures from other donors in the study. What the authors observed across the whole study: Both infection-induced and vaccine-induced clones contracted markedly at late post-vaccination timepoints, which is consistent with waning T cell responses. Among healthy vaccine recipients, nearly all vaccine-induced clones were SARS-CoV-2 mono-reactive, and just 1 of 255 was cross-reactive with common cold coronaviruses. The study was limited by a small number of convalescent patients and lacked early post-infection timepoints.

From a lookup of the germline V gene, CDR1 and CDR2 are MNHEY and SVGAGI. At the junction V is shortened by 4 bases and J by 4 bases, with 19 bases in between. The CDR3 starts with the cysteine, ends with the phenylalanine, and has 16 residues. The DNA shown is the 48-base CDR3, in frame from base 1. In the ViraFEST assay, PBMC were stimulated with viral peptide pools, and TCR sequencing was then used to find antigen-specific CD4+ T cell clonotypes based on their expansion. After 10 to 11 days of culture, CD4+ T cells were isolated with the EasySep CD4+ T cell isolation kit. Negative nucleocapsid antibody results before and after vaccination confirmed that the healthy vaccine recipients had no prior SARS-CoV-2 infection. About 2 million PBMC per well were cultured in IMDM with around 5.3% human AB serum, around 9.1 IU/ml IL-2 and gentamicin, plus 10 ug/ml peptides. On days 3 and 7, half of the culture medium was replaced with fresh IL-2-containing medium. Unless otherwise noted, each peptide stimulation condition was cultured in triplicate wells. PBMC were separated from whole blood using Ficoll-Paque Plus gradient centrifugation and were then either cryopreserved at -140C or used fresh. The overlapping peptide pools covered the spike proteins of SARS-CoV-2 and of the common cold coronaviruses HCoV-NL63, HCoV-OC43 and HCoV-229E. Genomic DNA was extracted from cultured CD4+ T cells with the QIAamp micro DNA kit.

This clone was picked up a small number of times. Its binding antigen is unknown. The sample holds no much larger clone one base away, and base qualities are not on file. Library prep was done by the immunoSEQ multiplex PCR assay. DNA from the cultured, isolated CD4+ T cells was subjected to TCR beta CDR3 sequencing. The published analysis was carried out like this. Non-productive TCR sequences were removed and reads were trimmed to the CDR3 region, keeping CDR3s of at least 7 amino acids. Antigen-specific clonotypes were identified using the MANAFEST web app by comparison of expansion in peptide wells against reference cultures. To count as positive, a clone had to show expansion at FDR<0.05 compared with the reference and with all other wells, an odds ratio above 5, and a frequency above 0.1% in two replicate wells. A clonotype was called cross-reactive if it was significantly expanded both in SARS-CoV-2 spike wells and in at least one common cold coronavirus spike condition. CDR3 similarity was assessed by Levenshtein distance with the stringdist R package, and unrooted trees were built with ape in R 3.6.1. TCRdb limited this immuneACCESS table to in-frame rearrangements with V and J called. A share of clones is missing; checked studies link under half to unresolved V genes, and the rest is unexplained. Clone size and the V and J calls come from that table; the DNA yielded D and trimming. The sample profile shows tens of thousands of clones; 77% of them were found once. The ten largest make up 2.5% to 3% of the sample.

The rearranged segments are TRBV6-5 and TRBJ1-2; the D region possibly corresponds to TRBD1 (6 bases align). The sequence came from a human donor who received a COVID-19 vaccine. The sample was CD4+ T cells from PBMCs cultured with HCoV-NL63 spike peptides, taken before COVID-19 vaccination. The cell subset or site label corresponds to: HCoV-NL63 spike overlapping peptide pool stimulation. At the DNA level, the sequence is TGTGCCAGCAGTTTGGACAGCTCCCGCACCTTCTATGGCTACACCTTC. Its translation reads: CASSLDSSRTFYGYTF.